This TCR beta chain is drawn from a study of CD8 T cells in ankylosing spondylitis. CDR1 SGHTA and CDR2 FQGNSA come from the germline V gene. Trimming removed 5 bases from V and 1 base from J, with 15 bases in between. This CDR3 is built from 15 residues. As concerns this clonotype: Its matching antigen is unknown.

The TCR beta libraries were generated through quantitative 5'-RACE incorporating molecular barcodes. TCRdb processed the 5' RACE reads anew with MiXCR; each CDR3 protein has one entry. The sample includes under 150,000 distinct CDR3 sequences, approximately 17% of them seen just once. Findings of the study overall: Apparently characteristic of ankylosing spondylitis blood was a TCR beta motif (roughly 8 highly homologous variants). From matched ankylosing spondylitis synovial fluid, disease-linked clones were reportedly recovered at significantly enriched levels.

What was sequenced was blood, either unsorted or a sorted T cell fraction (not recorded which). The gene calls are TRBV7-2 and TRBJ2-7; tentatively, D is TRBD1 (6 bases). The origin of this receptor is a male donor with ankylosing spondylitis. The CDR3: CASSPGQQRSYEQYF. In DNA, the CDR3 is TGTGCCAGCAGCCCCGGACAGCAGCGTTCCTACGAGCAGTACTTC. The full variable domain, completed using reference TRBV7-2 and TRBJ2-7, is GAGVSQSPSNKVTEKGKDVELRCDPISGHTALYWYRQSLGQGLEFLIYFQGNSAPDKSGLPSDRFSAERTGGSVSTLTIQRTQQEDSAVYLCASSPGQQRSYEQYFGPGTRLTVT.